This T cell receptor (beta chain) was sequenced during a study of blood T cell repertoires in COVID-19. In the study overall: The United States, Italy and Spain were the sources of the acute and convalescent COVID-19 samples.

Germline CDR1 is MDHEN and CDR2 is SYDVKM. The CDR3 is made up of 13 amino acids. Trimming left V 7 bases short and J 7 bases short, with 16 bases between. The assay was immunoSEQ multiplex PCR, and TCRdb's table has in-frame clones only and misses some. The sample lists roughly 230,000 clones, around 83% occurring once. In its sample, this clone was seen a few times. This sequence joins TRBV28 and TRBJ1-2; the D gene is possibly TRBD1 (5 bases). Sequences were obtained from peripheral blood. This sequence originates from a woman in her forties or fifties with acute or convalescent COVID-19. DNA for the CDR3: TGTGCCAGCATCGAGGGGAGGGGATCTGGCTACACCTTC. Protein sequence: CASIEGRGSGYTF.